This T cell receptor beta chain was retrieved from a study of T-cell reconstitution after alpha-beta-depleted transplantation in children. General study findings and limits: Day-60 TCRbeta diversity that was high in some patients was derived from surviving recipient T cells and thymic progenitors. Two months or so post-transplant, alpha-beta T cells reportedly derived from several hundred expanded graft clones. At one year after transplant, newly produced T cells mostly accounted for T-cell counts and diversity.

As to this clonotype: Its target is not known.

The CDR3 is made up of 12 amino acids. CDR1 and CDR2 (germline): SGHRS, YFSETQ. Germline trimming cut 6 bases from V and 8 bases from J; bases unmatched to any gene: 4. The TCRbeta library incorporated unique molecular identifiers. In TCRdb, the PCR reads were re-called with MiXCR into one record per CDR3 protein. This table holds about 74,000 distinct CDR3 sequences, less than 15% found once. This chain joins TRBV5-1 and TRBJ1-2; 10 positions agree with TRBD1. The clonotype comes from a male patient between 2 and 10 years old who had a stem cell transplant for acute lymphoblastic leukemia, so the T cells may come from the graft donor. The sequencing used PBMCs, mostly from graft donor cells, collected 180 days after TCRalphabeta/CD19-depleted stem cell transplant. CDR3 sequence reads: CASTDRGHGYTF. The DNA of the CDR3 is TGCGCCAGCACCGACAGGGGGCACGGCTACACCTTC.